This TCR beta chain was identified in a study of cytomegalovirus exposure and HLA in healthy donors. With 60 Vbeta and 13 Jbeta primers, the PCR was carried out. Here immunoSEQ multiplex PCR was the method, and the copy in TCRdb shows in-frame clones only, minus some. Of 160,000 or so clones in the sample, roughly 80% were seen once. CDR1 and CDR2 (germline): MNHEY, SMNVEV (reference sequence). V dropped 3 bases and J dropped 1; count of bases not matched to a gene: 3. The length of the CDR3 is 15 residues. V usage is TRBV27 and J usage is TRBJ2-3; 8 nucleotides match TRBD2. The TCR was taken from a male donor in good health and CMV-seropositive. Material for sequencing was PBMCs. CDR3 sequence reads: CASSFTGRGTDTQYF. For the CDR3, the DNA is TGTGCCAGCAGTTTCACCGGGAGGGGCACAGATACGCAGTATTTT.